A selection of T cell receptor beta chains follows, all from one sample in a study of blood T cell repertoires in COVID-19. Repertoires were generated with immunoSEQ multiplex PCR, while TCRdb's copy carries only in-frame clones and drops some. The sample lists about 32,000 clones; over 75% were seen once. Sequencing used peripheral blood. The receptor source for this set is a man in his 60s with active COVID-19. Both conserved end residues are part of each CDR3. The D gene is left open where the match is weak. Part of the rows lack a size; the others show once, few, many or a class for expanded clones.

d_call	clone_size	j_call	v_call	cdr3_nt	cdr3_aa
NA	NA	TRBJ2-5	TRBV11-2	TGTGCCAGCAGCACAGGGGGAGGGTTTGGAGAGACCCAGTACTTC	CASSTGGGFGETQYF
TRBD2	once	TRBJ2-1	TRBV6-5	TGTGCCAGCAGTACTGGGACTAGCGGGAGGAATGAGCAGTTCTTC	CASSTGTSGRNEQFF
TRBD2	NA	TRBJ2-1	TRBV5-4	TGTGCCAGCAGATCGGGGGGGTTCAATGAGCAGTTCTTC	CASRSGGFNEQFF
NA	once	TRBJ1-2	TRBV5-4	TGTGCCAGCAGCCAGGGCCAGGGCAGTTCTGGCTACACCTTC	CASSQGQGSSGYTF
NA	NA	TRBJ2-5	TRBV6-2/TRBV6-3	TGTGCCAGCAGTGGAAGGGAGCAGGAGACCCAGTACTTC	CASSGREQETQYF
NA	NA	TRBJ1-2	TRBV10-3	TGTGCCATCACTCAAGGGAGGGATGGGGGCTACACCTTC	CAITQGRDGGYTF
NA	NA	TRBJ1-2	TRBV10-3	TGTGCCATCAGTCGACAGGCTAACTATGGCTACACCTTC	CAISRQANYGYTF
TRBD2	few	TRBJ2-1	TRBV2	TGTGCCAGCAGTGGTGAGCTAGCGGCCTACAATGAGCAGTTCTTC	CASSGELAAYNEQFF
NA	NA	TRBJ2-7	TRBV7-9	TGTGCCAGCAGTCAAGGGGTAGAACGCGAGCAGTACTTC	CASSQGVEREQYF
NA	NA	TRBJ1-1	TRBV5-1	TGCGCCAGCAGCTTGGCCTATCGTCTGAGGGTGGACACTGAAGCTTTCTTT	CASSLAYRLRVDTEAFF
NA	NA	TRBJ1-4	TRBV2	TGTGCTGAGGGGGTTTCGCTGTTTTTT	CAEGVSLFF
TRBD1	NA	TRBJ1-1	TRBV27	TGTGCCAGCAGTTTCACCCGGACAGGGAGCACTGAAGCTTTCTTT	CASSFTRTGSTEAFF
NA	NA	TRBJ2-5	TRBV29-1	TGCAGCGTTGAAGAGGGGGGTGGGATAGAGACCCAGTACTTC	CSVEEGGGIETQYF
NA	NA	TRBJ2-5	TRBV6-2/TRBV6-3	TGTGCCAGCAGTCCCCTAAGTCGCGAGACCCAGTACTTC	CASSPLSRETQYF
TRBD2	NA	TRBJ2-7	TRBV9	TGTGCCAGCACCTCAGACGGGAGGGGCGAGCAGTACTTC	CASTSDGRGEQYF
NA	NA	TRBJ2-7	TRBV3-1/TRBV3-2	TGTGCCAGCAGCCAAGACCTGCACAGCCCCGAGCAGTACTTC	CASSQDLHSPEQYF
NA	once	TRBJ2-5	TRBV18	TGTGCCAGCTCAAGGGGTCCTGAGGAAGAGACCCAGTACTTC	CASSRGPEEETQYF
NA	NA	TRBJ2-5	TRBV3-1/TRBV3-2	TGTGCCAGCAGCCGTTCATCCCAAGAGACCCAGTACTTC	CASSRSSQETQYF